This record looks at one TCR beta chain sequence and its context. What it binds is unknown. These data originate in a study of PD-L1 blockade in urothelial cancer. General study points: Below-median pretreatment blood TCR clonality predicted better survival.

This CDR3 spans 14 amino acids. The ends were cut back, 1 base at V and 1 base at J, with 11 bases in the middle. Germline CDR1 SQVTM, CDR2 ANQGSEA. TCRdb's table, derived via immunoSEQ multiplex PCR, lists solely in-frame clones and lacks some. This table holds about 91,000 clones, over 90% found once. Locally advanced or metastatic urothelial carcinoma was diagnosed in the patients. The chain joins TRBV29-1 to TRBJ2-7; no reliable D call. This sequence was found in a man in his fifties or sixties with urothelial cancer. The sequences come from PBMCs, collected around atezolizumab (anti-PD-L1) treatment. The CDR3 DNA follows: TGCAGCGTTGAAGTTATGCGCCGTTCCTACGAGCAGTACTTC. Protein: CSVEVMRRSYEQYF.